The 11 T cell receptor beta chains in this list originate from one sample, sequenced in a study of T cell clones after liver transplantation. Profiling relied on immunoSEQ multiplex PCR, and the TCRdb table lists in-frame clones only, not all of them. The sample carries about 75,000 clones, around four fifths recorded once. Specimen: CD4+ T cells from blood, collected 48 to 50 months after liver transplant. The receptors derive from a human patient who received a liver transplant. Some of these T cells may belong to the graft donor.

This chain links TRBV9 with TRBJ2-5, with D perhaps TRBD1 (5 bases). This CDR3 has 15 amino acids. Germline CDR1 reads SGDLS; CDR2 reads YYNGEE. Deletions cut 4 bases from V and 1 base from J, with 14 bases between. The CDR3: CASSPRGASQETQYF. CDR3 coding DNA: TGTGCCAGCAGCCCCCGTGGGGCTAGCCAAGAGACCCAGTACTTC.

This sequence joins TRBV12-1 and TRBJ1-1; the table's D call TRBD1 went unverified against the DNA. TRBV12-1 is annotated as a pseudogene. CDR3 length: 16 residues. The DNA of the CDR3 is TGTGCCAGCAGCTTTGGGAGCAGGGGTAACCCTGATGAAGCTTTCTTT. Translation: CASSFGSRGNPDEAFF.

This chain uses TRBV7-9 with TRBJ2-7, with 8 bases matching TRBD1. CDR3 length equals 16 residues. Germline CDR1 SEHNR, CDR2 FQNEAQ (reference sequence). Trimming took 4 bases from V and 2 from J; bases not matched to a gene: 10. CDR3 sequence reads: CASSSPRGQATYEQYF. DNA for the CDR3: TGTGCCAGCAGCTCCCCACGGGGACAGGCCACCTACGAGCAGTACTTC.

CDR3 sequence: CASSGLLRGPGEQFF. The DNA for the CDR3 is TGTGCCAGCAGTGGTTTACTCAGGGGCCCAGGTGAGCAGTTCTTC. The chain recombines TRBV6-1 with TRBJ2-1; D is perhaps TRBD1 (6 bases). CDR1 is MNHNS, CDR2 SASEGT, per germline. This CDR3 spans 15 amino acids. V was cut by 4 bases and J by 9 bases, with 19 bases left in between.

This chain links TRBV6-4 with TRBJ2-5, with D uncertain. Looked up from germline, CDR1 is MRHNA and CDR2 is SNTAGT. The CDR3 totals 13 residues. V lost 7 bases, J lost 2 bases, and 11 bases lay in between. The chain's CDR3 is CASNVNQQETQYF. In nucleotides, the CDR3 is TGTGCCAGCAATGTGAACCAGCAAGAGACCCAGTACTTC.

This clone was detected only a few times. This chain joins TRBV4-2 and TRBJ2-7, with 8 bases matching TRBD2. The junction had 14 bases not matched to a gene; V was cut back by 4 bases and J by 9 bases. This CDR3 region has 15 residues. Germline V gene sequence: CDR1 LGHNA, CDR2 YNFKEQ. CDR3 sequence reads: CASSLSGSSSTTQYF. CDR3 nucleotides: TGTGCCAGCAGCCTAAGCGGGAGCTCCTCGACGACGCAGTACTTC.

The chain has TRBV19 and TRBJ1-1, with D uncertain. The CDR3 is 15 amino acids. Germline V gene sequence: CDR1 LNHDA, CDR2 SQIVND (reference sequence). The V end lost 8 bases, the J end lost 4 bases, and 20 bases lay between the germline ends. CDR3 nucleotides: TGTGCCAGTCGTGGGTCTGGGGAATCAGGCACTGAAGCTTTCTTT. Amino acids: CASRGSGESGTEAFF.

This sequence joins TRBV30 and TRBJ2-1; possibly TRBD2 for D (6 bases). Germline V gene lookup returns CDR1 GTSNPN and CDR2 SVGIG (reference sequence). The CDR3 spans 13 residues. The CDR3 protein is CASGRDSYNEQFF. The CDR3 DNA reads TGTGCTTCGGGGCGGGACTCCTACAATGAGCAGTTCTTC.

The V gene is TRBV5-1, the J gene TRBJ2-2; TRBD2 might be the D (6 bases). The V end lost 5 bases, the J end lost 3 bases, and 11 bases lay between the germline ends. The CDR3 totals 14 residues. CDR1 SGHRS and CDR2 YFSETQ come from the germline V gene. The CDR3 region has the DNA TGCGCCAGCAGTCGCAGGGAGGACACCGGGGAGCTGTTTTTT. Its protein is CASSRREDTGELFF.

V gene TRBV19 combines with J gene TRBJ1-5; TRBD1 aligns across 8 bases. V shed 3 bases and J 5 bases; nucleotides not matched to a gene: 3. From germline, CDR1 is LNHDA and CDR2 SQIVND (reference sequence). The CDR3 extends over 14 amino acids. The CDR3 protein is CASSMATGDQPQHF. CDR3 nucleotides: TGTGCCAGTAGTATGGCGACAGGGGATCAGCCCCAGCATTTT.

V usage is TRBV28 and J usage is TRBJ1-1; the D gene is possibly TRBD1 (5 bases). This CDR3 spans 13 amino acids. CDR1 and CDR2 from the germline V gene are MDHEN and SYDVKM. The V end lost 3 bases, the J end lost 6 bases, and 11 bases lay between the germline ends. CDR3 DNA: TGTGCCAGCAGTTTGGGGGGAAGGGCTGAAGCTTTCTTT. Translating it yields CASSLGGRAEAFF.